This T cell receptor (beta chain) was identified during a study of T cells in localized non-small cell lung cancer. Study results and caveats: In adjacent lung, a median around 57 of the top 100 tumor clones were found. Exceeding tumor, uninvolved adjacent lung had the highest T cell clonality. Increased T cell density in blood showed an association with longer overall survival. Heterogeneity is still possible, as just one tumor region was sequenced.

Notes on this clone: Its antigen is as yet unknown.

Data came from immunoSEQ multiplex PCR; TCRdb stores just in-frame clones and leaves some out. The repertoire holds around 36,000 clones, with 81% as singletons. This material consisted of peripheral blood mononuclear cells, taken before any cancer treatment. The receptor was derived from a male donor at least 60 years old with stage II lung adenocarcinoma.

CDR3 sequence: CASSLDPFQGSQPQHF. The CDR3 nucleotides are TGTGCCAGCAGCTTAGACCCTTTCCAGGGTAGTCAGCCCCAGCATTTT. The rearrangement joins TRBV7-9 to TRBJ1-5; tentative D call: TRBD1 (5 bases). From germline, CDR1 is SEHNR and CDR2 FQNEAQ (reference sequence). With 1 base removed from V and 6 bases from J, the gap between germline ends came to 16 bases. The CDR3 is 16 residues long.